Below, 27 T cell receptor beta chains from the same sample are listed, as sequenced in a study of T cell repertoires in cytomegalovirus infection. One entry per CDR3 protein results from TCRdb running MiXCR on the reads. The sample carries around 630,000 distinct CDR3 sequences, 20% to 25% recorded once. Sample: CD8+ T cells from PBMCs. These TCRs come from a human donor in good health (CMV status not recorded). Some clones in this sample may be carry-over from other donors' samples.

This clonotype was seen at least ten times. The chain links TRBV12-5 to TRBJ1-1, with D unresolved. V lost 2 bases and J 3 bases, leaving 16 bases between the germline ends. The CDR3 consists of 16 residues. Germline CDR1 is LGHNT and CDR2 is FRNRAP. The CDR3 DNA reads TGTGCTAGTGGTTTGATACCACCAGGTAAGGACACTGAAGCTTTCTTT. Protein sequence: CASGLIPPGKDTEAFF.

This chain uses TRBV29-1 with TRBJ2-2; D not resolved. Trimming cost V 0 bases and J 2 bases, with 4 bases left between them. Germline V gene data show CDR1 as SQVTM and CDR2 as ANQGSEA. The CDR3 length is 13 residues. CDR3 loop: CSVEDENTGELFF. Here the CDR3 DNA reads TGCAGCGTTGAAGATGAAAACACCGGGGAGCTGTTTTTT.

The gene calls are TRBV4-1 and TRBJ2-4, with 9 bases lining up with TRBD2. The V gene end was trimmed by 0 bases and the J gene end by 9 bases; junction bases not matched to a gene: 9. This CDR3 is 16 amino acids long. Germline V gene sequence: CDR1 MGHRA, CDR2 YSYEKL. Written as DNA, the CDR3 is TGCGCCAGCAGCCAAGATTCGCGGGGGGGCGTGAGCATTCAGTACTTC. Residues: CASSQDSRGGVSIQYF.

This clonotype has just a few counts. CDR3 nucleotides: TGTGCCAGCAGCCCCCTCAGGGAGGAAACTGAAGCTTTCTTT. This encodes CASSPLREETEAFF. The chain employs TRBV28 and TRBJ1-1; D possibly corresponds to TRBD1 (5 bases). Germline CDR1 reads MDHEN; CDR2 reads SYDVKM. V was trimmed by 6 bases and J by 5 bases, leaving 16 bases between them. The CDR3 has 14 amino acids.

The V gene is TRBV5-1, the J gene TRBJ2-3; 7 bases are shared with TRBD2. V trimming: 4 bases; J trimming: 2 bases; junction bases outside the gene matches: 4. The germline V gene has CDR1 SGHRS and CDR2 YFSETQ. This CDR3 spans 14 amino acids. Here the CDR3 reads CASSPGDYTDTQYF. CDR3 sequence (DNA): TGCGCCAGCAGCCCCGGGGACTACACAGATACGCAGTATTTT.

On this clonotype: At one end, the junction sequence differs from germline, possibly due to a read error. This chain joins TRBV7-4 and TRBJ1-1; D is possibly TRBD1 (5 bases). This CDR3 has 14 residues. Looked up from germline, CDR1 is SGHVT and CDR2 is SQSDAQ. The CDR3 reads CASSSEGVTTEALF. The CDR3 DNA reads TGTGCCAGCAGCTCCGAAGGGGTCACCACTGAAGCTCTCTTT.

This clonotype was seen repeatedly, ten times or more. The chain is built from TRBV7-8 and TRBJ2-7, with D possibly TRBD2 on 5 matching bases. From germline, CDR1 is SGHVS and CDR2 FQNEAQ. This CDR3 region has 16 residues. Trimming took 1 base from V and 0 from J, leaving 13 bases between them. The CDR3 reads CASSLGERVGSYEQYV. The CDR3 DNA reads as TGTGCCAGCAGCTTAGGGGAGAGGGTGGGCTCCTACGAGCAGTACGTC.

This clonotype was counted only a few times. The V gene is TRBV14, the J gene TRBJ2-7; D call uncertain. CDR3 length equals 14 residues. V shed 0 bases and J shed 5 bases, with 11 bases lying between them. Germline values: CDR1 SGHDN, CDR2 FVKESK. CDR3: CASSQEVQVDEQYF. The CDR3 bases are TGTGCCAGCAGCCAAGAGGTCCAAGTCGACGAGCAGTACTTC. Full variable domain (remainder filled in from reference TRBV14 and TRBJ2-7): EAGVTQFPSHSVIEKGQTVTLRCDPISGHDNLYWYRRVMGKEIKFLLHFVKESKQDESGMPNNRFLAERTGGTYSTLKVQPAELEDSGVYFCASSQEVQVDEQYFGPGTRLTVT.

In its sample, this clonotype was seen many times. The J gene is TRBJ1-1, the V gene TRBV7-6, with 9 bases matching TRBD1. The CDR3 is made up of 15 amino acids. Trimming cost V 0 bases and J 7 bases; bases outside gene matches: 6. Per germline, CDR1 SGHVS and CDR2 FNYEAQ. The CDR3 sequence is CASSLAGTGMSEAFF. The DNA for the CDR3 is TGTGCCAGCAGCTTAGCGGGGACAGGGATGAGTGAAGCTTTCTTT.

This chain links TRBV29-1 with TRBJ1-2; TRBD1 matches 11 bases. The V and J ends lost 2 bases and 3 bases, in that order; junction bases with no gene match: 8. The CDR3 sequence is 16 residues long. CDR1 is SQVTM, CDR2 ANQGSEA, per germline. For the CDR3, the DNA is TGCAGCGTTGAATTCCCGGACAGGGGGCAGGACTATGGCTACACCTTC. This encodes CSVEFPDRGQDYGYTF.

This clonotype has at least ten counts. The genes are TRBV7-2 and TRBJ2-5, with 7 bases matching TRBD2. The CDR3 consists of 15 residues. The germline V gene encodes CDR1 SGHTA and CDR2 FQGNSA. The V gene end was trimmed by 7 bases and the J gene end by 5 bases; junction bases not matched to a gene: 13. For the CDR3, the DNA is TGTGCCAGCAACCCTCGAGGGGCGGGGGTGGAGACCCAGTACTTC. Translated: CASNPRGAGVETQYF.

This clonotype was seen a handful of times. The rearrangement links TRBV12-3 or TRBV12-4 to TRBJ2-5; unclear D gene. Trimming stripped 8 bases from V and 4 bases from J, with 14 bases between. This CDR3 is 13 amino acids long. The CDR3: CASGPEMAETQYF. CDR3 DNA sequence: TGTGCCAGCGGCCCTGAGATGGCAGAGACCCAGTACTTC.

The genes are TRBV7-9 and TRBJ2-5, with no clear D. Trimming took 6 bases from V and 1 from J, leaving 12 bases between them. CDR1 is SEHNR and CDR2 is FQNEAQ in the germline V gene (reference sequence). The CDR3 is 14 amino acids. CDR3 residues: CASRGGRPQETQYF. The CDR3 coding sequence is TGTGCCAGCAGGGGCGGAAGGCCCCAAGAGACCCAGTACTTC.

The rearrangement joins TRBV29-1 to TRBJ2-1; D is unresolved. Trimming pared 6 bases from V and 10 bases from J, leaving 13 bases between. In germline, CDR1 is SQVTM, CDR2 ANQGSEA. The CDR3 contains 11 residues. The CDR3 reads CSVTEPPEQFF. Here the CDR3 DNA reads TGCAGCGTAACTGAACCACCGGAGCAGTTCTTC.

In its sample, this clonotype was seen once. The chain carries TRBV10-3 and TRBJ2-7; D is ambiguous. The CDR3 spans 12 residues. CDR1 is ENHRY and CDR2 is SYGVKD in the germline V gene. Trimming stripped 3 bases from V and 4 bases from J, with 7 bases between. CDR3 residues: CAISENVYEQYF. For the CDR3, the DNA is TGTGCCATCAGTGAAAATGTGTACGAGCAGTACTTC.

This clonotype was observed a handful of times. The chain uses TRBV10-2 and TRBJ2-7, with D possibly called TRBD1 or TRBD2 (7 bases each). Germline values: CDR1 WSHSY, CDR2 SAAADI. The CDR3 covers 12 residues. Trimming removed 7 bases at V and 7 bases at J, with 14 bases between. The CDR3 DNA reads TGCGCCAGCACCCAGGGGGGGACTGAGCAGTACTTC. It codes for CASTQGGTEQYF.

V and J are TRBV27 and TRBJ2-3; D is unclear. Per the germline V gene, CDR1 is MNHEY and CDR2 is SMNVEV (reference sequence). Trimming removed 4 bases from V and 6 bases from J, with 11 bases in between. The CDR3 is made up of 13 amino acids. CDR3 loop: CASSWEYSDTQYF. CDR3 DNA sequence: TGTGCCAGCAGTTGGGAATACTCGGATACGCAGTATTTT.

This clonotype came up a few times. The chain carries TRBV5-1 and TRBJ2-7; D unclear. Germline values: CDR1 SGHRS, CDR2 YFSETQ. The CDR3 extends over 14 amino acids. The V and J ends lost 0 bases and 4 bases respectively, with 11 bases between them. Written as DNA, the CDR3 is TGCGCCAGCAGCTTGGCCGGGCAGGCATACGAGCAGTACTTC. Amino acids: CASSLAGQAYEQYF.

The CDR3 coding sequence is TGTGCCAGCTCACCACCCGGACAGGGGTTTATCTACGAGCAGTACTTC. Translation: CASSPPGQGFIYEQYF. The V call is TRBV18, the J call TRBJ2-7; 9 bases are a match to TRBD1. The CDR3 sequence is 16 residues long. The junction had 6 bases not matched to a gene; V was cut back by 0 bases and J by 3 bases. The germline gives CDR1 KGHSH, CDR2 LQKENI.

This clonotype was found a few times. This chain connects TRBV14 to TRBJ2-5; a weak D match, TRBD2 (6 bases). There are 16 residues in the CDR3. The V gene lost 0 bases and the J gene lost 2 bases, with 13 bases spanning the gap. CDR1 and CDR2 from the germline V gene are SGHDN and FVKESK. The CDR3: CASSQDQWGLQETQYF. CDR3 in DNA: TGTGCCAGCAGCCAAGATCAATGGGGACTGCAAGAGACCCAGTACTTC.

This clonotype was found a few times. The chain employs TRBV29-1 and TRBJ2-7, with D possibly being TRBD2 (5 bases). This CDR3 comprises 13 residues. Between the trimmed V and J ends, which lost 1 base and 5 bases, there was a span of 12 bases. Germline V CDR1 and CDR2: SQVTM, ANQGSEA. CDR3 sequence reads: CSVEGTASHEQYF. CDR3 sequence (DNA): TGCAGCGTTGAAGGGACCGCTAGCCACGAGCAGTACTTC.

This rearrangement joins TRBV6-5 to TRBJ1-2; possibly TRBD1 for D (5 bases). The ends were cut back, 0 bases at V and 7 bases at J, with 9 bases in the middle. The length of the CDR3 is 13 residues. Germline CDR1 reads MNHEY; CDR2 reads SVGAGI. The CDR3, as DNA: TGTGCCAGCAGTTACTCATCAGGGATTGGCTACACCTTC. It encodes CASSYSSGIGYTF.

This clonotype was found a few times. V is TRBV10-3 and J is TRBJ2-7; a weak D match, TRBD1 (5 bases). Germline CDR1 ENHRY, CDR2 SYGVKD. Between the trimmed V and J ends, which lost 3 bases and 6 bases, there was a span of 12 bases. The CDR3 contains 13 residues. In DNA, the CDR3 is TGTGCCATCAGTGATCCCGGACAATCCGAGCAGTACTTC. Its translation: CAISDPGQSEQYF.

This clonotype was observed many times. The chain recombines TRBV7-9 with TRBJ1-2; 10 nucleotides agree with TRBD1. CDR1 is SEHNR, CDR2 FQNEAQ, per germline (reference sequence). The V and J ends lost 4 bases and 3 bases, in that order; junction bases with no gene match: 8. This CDR3 is built from 16 residues. As DNA, the CDR3 is TGTGCCAGCAGCTCGGATGGGACAGGGGAAGACTATGGCTACACCTTC. Translation: CASSSDGTGEDYGYTF.

V usage is TRBV27 and J usage is TRBJ2-1, with 9 nucleotides matching TRBD2. V was pared by 7 bases and J by 10 bases, with 8 bases of the junction left unmatched. The CDR3 runs to 13 residues. In germline, CDR1 is MNHEY, CDR2 SMNVEV (reference sequence). In nucleotides, the CDR3 is TGTGCCAGCAAGGCGGGGGGGCCGGAAGAGCAGTTCTTC. Encoded protein: CASKAGGPEEQFF.

V usage is TRBV7-9 and J usage is TRBJ2-7, with D tentatively TRBD2 (6 bases). The CDR3 spans 16 residues. The V gene lost 4 bases and the J gene lost 5 bases, with 21 bases spanning the gap. CDR1 SEHNR and CDR2 FQNEAQ come from the germline V gene (reference sequence). CDR3 sequence: CASSSGLDNGEDEQYF. The DNA of the CDR3 is TGTGCCAGCAGCTCGGGGCTGGACAATGGGGAGGACGAGCAGTACTTC.

The chain employs TRBV29-1 and TRBJ2-7; TRBD1 agrees at 10 bases. The V gene's germline CDR1 is SQVTM and CDR2 ANQGSEA. This CDR3 spans 15 amino acids. Trimming cost V 4 bases and J 2 bases; bases outside gene matches: 8. The CDR3 DNA reads as TGCAGCGTTGCGGGGGGGACAGGGGAGGCCTACGAGCAGTACGTC. Its translation is CSVAGGTGEAYEQYV.